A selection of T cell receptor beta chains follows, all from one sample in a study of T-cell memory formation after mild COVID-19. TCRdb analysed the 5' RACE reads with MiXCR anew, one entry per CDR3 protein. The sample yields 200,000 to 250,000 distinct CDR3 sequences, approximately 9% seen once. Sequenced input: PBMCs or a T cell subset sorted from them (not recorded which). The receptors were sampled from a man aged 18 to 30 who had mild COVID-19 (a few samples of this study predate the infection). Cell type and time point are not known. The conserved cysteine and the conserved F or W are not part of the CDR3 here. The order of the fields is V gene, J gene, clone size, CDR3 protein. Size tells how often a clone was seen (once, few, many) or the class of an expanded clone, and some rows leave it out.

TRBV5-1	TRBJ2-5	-	ASSLGLAGDRETQY
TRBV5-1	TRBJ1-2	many	ASSLSPGNYGYT
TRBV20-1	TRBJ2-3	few	SADSDRGRQY
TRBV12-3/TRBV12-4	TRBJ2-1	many	ASSSRGGGNEQF
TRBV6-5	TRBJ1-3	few	ASTYQPGGGNTIY
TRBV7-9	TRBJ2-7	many	ASSYWDRGRYEQY
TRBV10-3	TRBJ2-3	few	AISGLAGLTDTQY
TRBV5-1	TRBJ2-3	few	ASSTDTDTQY
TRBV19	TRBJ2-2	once	ASSPGSYTGELF
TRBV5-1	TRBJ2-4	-	ASSLAGQRDIQY
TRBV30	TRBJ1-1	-	AWRRGGNTEAF
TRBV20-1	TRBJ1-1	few	SATGTGDVLYEAF
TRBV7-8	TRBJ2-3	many	ASSEVQYRGSGDTQY
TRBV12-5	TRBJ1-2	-	ASGLVTARTGDYGYT
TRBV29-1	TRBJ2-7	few	SVDGRGLGEQY
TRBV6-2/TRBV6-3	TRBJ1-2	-	ASSRESGYT
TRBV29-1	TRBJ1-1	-	SVELGRLNTEAF
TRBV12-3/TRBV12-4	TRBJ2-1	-	ASTATSGVYNEQF
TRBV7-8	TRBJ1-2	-	ASSGRSWSNGYT
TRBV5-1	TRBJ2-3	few	ASSPRGGGTDTQY
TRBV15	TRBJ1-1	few	ATSRVDRPNTEAF
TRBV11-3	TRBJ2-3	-	ASSHIDTDTQY
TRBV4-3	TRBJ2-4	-	ASSHDRGLGIQY
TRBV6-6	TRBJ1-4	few	ASARGPEGEKLF
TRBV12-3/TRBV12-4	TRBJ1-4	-	ASSFGNPEKLF
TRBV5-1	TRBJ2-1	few	ASAGQSEQF
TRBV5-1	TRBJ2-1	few	ASSLGFGDEQF
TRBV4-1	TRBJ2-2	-	ASSQGSRLTGELF